Presented here are 15 T cell receptor beta chains from one specimen sequenced in a study of molecular identifiers for immune sequencing clone quantification. TCRdb used MiXCR to reprocess the PCR reads, holding one entry per CDR3 protein. The sample has about 640,000 distinct CDR3 sequences, about 20% seen once. The sequenced sample was naive CD8+ T cells from blood, with Jurkat cell RNA spiked in. Subset given: FACS-sorted CD8+CD4-CCR7+CD45RA+ naive T cells. These TCRs come from a human donor in good health. Some libraries in this study had Jurkat cell RNA spiked in.

The chain recombines TRBV3-2 with TRBJ2-5; TRBD1 was called by the table and not checked on the DNA. TRBV3-2 is flagged as a pseudogene. This CDR3 is 20 amino acids long. The CDR3 DNA is TGTGCCAGCAGCCAACACAGGGGTTCGGGAGAAGCGGCCAGTGAAGAGACCCAGTACTTC. Protein product: CASSQHRGSGEAASEETQYF.

This clonotype was detected only a few times. The chain is built from TRBV10-3 and TRBJ2-7, with 7 bases fitting TRBD1. CDR3 length: 15 residues. J lost 4 bases, V lost 5 bases, and 11 bases had no gene match. The germline gives CDR1 ENHRY, CDR2 SYGVKD. Written as DNA, the CDR3 is TGTGCCATCAGTCCAGACAGGGCGCCCGCTTACGAGCAGTACTTC. It encodes CAISPDRAPAYEQYF.

The chain is built from TRBV12-3 or TRBV12-4 and TRBJ2-7, with D tentatively TRBD1 or TRBD2 (5 bases each). Between the trimmed V and J ends, which lost 2 bases and 3 bases, there was a span of 14 bases. The CDR3 runs to 15 residues. The DNA of the CDR3 is TGTGCCAGCAGTTTAAGGCAGGGACCTAGCTACGAGCAGTACTTC. Amino acid sequence: CASSLRQGPSYEQYF.

The table lists this clonotype with many counts. The chain joins TRBV7-6 to TRBJ1-4, with TRBD1 matching over 7 bases. Germline CDR1 and CDR2: SGHVS and FNYEAQ. This CDR3 comprises 19 residues. V trimming: 5 bases; J trimming: 0 bases; junction bases outside the gene matches: 15. DNA for the CDR3: TGTGCCAGCAGCATCCCCCGGGACAGAGAAACCACAACTAATGAAAAACTGTTTTTT. This sequence encodes CASSIPRDRETTTNEKLFF. The full variable domain, with the rest looked up from reference TRBV7-6 and TRBJ1-4, is GAGVSQSPRYKVTKRGQDVALRCDPISGHVSLYWYRQALGQGPEFLTYFNYEAQQDKSGLPNDRFSAERPEGSISTLTIQRTEQRDSAMYRCASSIPRDRETTTNEKLFFGSGTQLSVL.

This clonotype was observed a handful of times. The chain has TRBV4-3 and TRBJ2-1, with 10 bases that match TRBD2. Germline V gene sequence: CDR1 LGHNA, CDR2 YSLEER. The CDR3 runs to 16 residues. After removal of 1 base from V and 4 bases from J, the junction contained 4 bases not matched to a gene. CDR3 sequence: CASSQAAGLAYNEQFF. CDR3 nucleotide sequence: TGCGCCAGCAGCCAAGCCGCGGGACTAGCGTACAATGAGCAGTTCTTC.

This clonotype came up a few times. The gene calls are TRBV30 and TRBJ2-7; D call uncertain. This CDR3 has 8 amino acids. Germline lookup yields CDR1 GTSNPN and CDR2 SVGIG (reference sequence). CDR3 region: CATSEQYF. DNA of the CDR3: TGTGCAACCAGCGAGCAGTACTTC.

This clonotype was observed a few times. The chain joins TRBV7-9 to TRBJ2-1; TRBD1 agrees at 11 bases. Per germline, CDR1 SEHNR and CDR2 FQNEAQ (reference sequence). With V trimmed by 5 bases and J by 2 bases, 5 bases remained unmatched. This CDR3 is 16 amino acids long. The CDR3 loop is CASSPGTGGTYNEQFF. CDR3 in DNA: TGTGCCAGCAGCCCTGGGACAGGGGGTACCTACAATGAGCAGTTCTTC.

V usage is TRBV6-5 and J usage is TRBJ1-2; D is undetermined. Germline V CDR1 and CDR2: MNHEY, SVGAGI. Trimming removed 8 bases at V and 5 bases at J, with 15 bases between. This CDR3 comprises 13 residues. CDR3 sequence: CASAPAAAYGYTF. CDR3 sequence (DNA): TGTGCCAGCGCCCCTGCCGCAGCATATGGCTACACCTTC.

The sample holds many counts of this clonotype. The CDR3 loop reads CASSPQGTPDEQYF. The CDR3 region has the DNA TGTGCCAGCAGTCCCCAGGGAACCCCCGATGAGCAGTACTTC. V and J are TRBV12-3 or TRBV12-4 and TRBJ2-7; tentative D call: TRBD1 (5 bases). Trimming shortened V by 5 bases and J by 7 bases, and 18 bases separated the two germline ends. The CDR3 runs 14 residues.

The genes are TRBV5-1 and TRBJ2-2; D is ambiguous. Germline V gives CDR1 SGHRS, CDR2 YFSETQ. V was cut by 4 bases and J by 0 bases, with 13 bases left in between. The CDR3 has 16 amino acids. DNA for the CDR3: TGCGCCAGCAGCCCCCCCGACAACCCGAACACCGGGGAGCTGTTTTTT. Its protein product is CASSPPDNPNTGELFF.

Note on this clonotype: A read error is possible here, since a much larger clone lies one base away. The chain is built from TRBV27 and TRBJ2-5, with TRBD2 matching 9 bases. Germline lookup yields CDR1 MNHEY and CDR2 SMNVEV (reference sequence). The CDR3 runs 15 residues. Germline trimming cut 4 bases from V and 4 bases from J; bases unmatched to any gene: 7. The CDR3 coding sequence is TGTGCCAGCAGTTCGAGCGGGGGGCACCGAGAGACCCAGTACTTC. As protein: CASSSSGGHRETQYF.

This clonotype was counted at least ten times. The genes are TRBV7-8 and TRBJ2-1; 10 nucleotides match TRBD2. Germline CDR1 reads SGHVS; CDR2 reads FQNEAQ. CDR3 length: 15 amino acids. The ends lost 6 bases at V and 5 bases at J; junction bases unmatched: 7. This CDR3 reads CASRKGLAPNNEQFF. DNA of the CDR3: TGTGCCAGCAGGAAGGGACTAGCGCCTAACAATGAGCAGTTCTTC.

The V and J genes are TRBV4-1 and TRBJ2-7; 9 bases align to TRBD1. J was trimmed by 0 bases and V by 4 bases; bases with no gene match: 13. The CDR3 consists of 18 residues. The germline gives CDR1 MGHRA, CDR2 YSYEKL. CDR3 amino acids: CASSPTGPGQGPSYEQYF. The CDR3 nucleotides read TGCGCCAGCAGCCCCACAGGACCGGGACAGGGCCCCTCCTACGAGCAGTACTTC.

This clonotype came up many times. The rearrangement links TRBV6-5 to TRBJ2-7; tentatively, D is TRBD2 (6 bases). CDR3 size: 15 residues. Germline CDR1 and CDR2: MNHEY and SVGAGI. Trimming removed 2 bases from V and 3 bases from J, with 14 bases in between. The DNA of the CDR3 is TGTGCCAGCAGTTACGGAGTCGGGGGAAGCTACGAGCAGTACTTC. Its translation: CASSYGVGGSYEQYF.

This clonotype was observed a few times. V gene TRBV27 combines with J gene TRBJ2-7; possible D gene TRBD2, 6 bases. The CDR3 extends over 17 amino acids. Trimming shortened V by 5 bases and J by 4 bases, and 24 bases separated the two germline ends. Germline CDR1 reads MNHEY; CDR2 reads SMNVEV (reference sequence). This CDR3 is CASSPQSVSGGPYEQYF. The CDR3 coding sequence is TGTGCCAGCAGTCCCCAAAGTGTTAGCGGAGGCCCTTACGAGCAGTACTTC.